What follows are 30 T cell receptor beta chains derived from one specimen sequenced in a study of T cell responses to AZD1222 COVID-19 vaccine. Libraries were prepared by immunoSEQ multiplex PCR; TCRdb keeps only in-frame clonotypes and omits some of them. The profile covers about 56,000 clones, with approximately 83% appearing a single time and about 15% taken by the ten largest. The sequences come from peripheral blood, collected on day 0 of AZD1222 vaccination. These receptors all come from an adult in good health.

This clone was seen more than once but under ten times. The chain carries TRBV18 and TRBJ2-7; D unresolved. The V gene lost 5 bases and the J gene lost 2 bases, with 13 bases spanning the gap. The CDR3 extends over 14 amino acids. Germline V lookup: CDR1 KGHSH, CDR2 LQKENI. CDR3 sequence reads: CASSTTTGTYEQYF. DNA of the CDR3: TGTGCCAGCTCAACCACAACTGGGACCTACGAGCAGTACTTC.

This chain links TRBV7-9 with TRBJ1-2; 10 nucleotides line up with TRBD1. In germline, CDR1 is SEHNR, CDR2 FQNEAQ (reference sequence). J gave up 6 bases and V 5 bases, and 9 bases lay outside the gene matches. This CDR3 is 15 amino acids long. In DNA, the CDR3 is TGTGCCAGCAGCAAGAGGGACAGGGGAGTGAATGGCTACACCTTC. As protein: CASSKRDRGVNGYTF.

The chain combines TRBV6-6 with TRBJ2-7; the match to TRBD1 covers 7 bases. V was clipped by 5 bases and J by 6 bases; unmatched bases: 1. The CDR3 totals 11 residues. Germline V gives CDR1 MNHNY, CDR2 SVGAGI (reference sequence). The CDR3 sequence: CASSPGGEQYF. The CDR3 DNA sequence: TGTGCCAGCAGTCCAGGGGGCGAGCAGTACTTC.

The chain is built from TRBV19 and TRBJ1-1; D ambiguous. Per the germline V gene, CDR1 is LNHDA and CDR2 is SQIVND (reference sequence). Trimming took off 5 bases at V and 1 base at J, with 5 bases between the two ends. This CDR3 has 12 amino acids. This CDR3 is CASSLANTEAFF. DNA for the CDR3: TGTGCCAGTAGTCTCGCGAACACTGAAGCTTTCTTT.

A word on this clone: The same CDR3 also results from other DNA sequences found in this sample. CDR3 sequence: CASSEAGGVSTDTQYF. Written as DNA, the CDR3 is TGTGCCAGCAGTGAAGCGGGGGGCGTGAGCACAGATACGCAGTATTTT. The rearrangement uses TRBV6-1 and TRBJ2-3, with D perhaps being TRBD1 or TRBD2 (6 bases each). There are 16 residues in the CDR3. V lost 0 bases and J 0 bases, leaving 10 bases between the germline ends. Per germline, CDR1 MNHNS and CDR2 SASEGT.

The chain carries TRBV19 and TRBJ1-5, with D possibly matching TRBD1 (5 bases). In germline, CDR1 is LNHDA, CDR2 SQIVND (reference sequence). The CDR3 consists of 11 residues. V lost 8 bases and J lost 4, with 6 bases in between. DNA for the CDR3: TGTGCCAGTTACAGGAATCAGCCCCAGCATTTT. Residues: CASYRNQPQHF.

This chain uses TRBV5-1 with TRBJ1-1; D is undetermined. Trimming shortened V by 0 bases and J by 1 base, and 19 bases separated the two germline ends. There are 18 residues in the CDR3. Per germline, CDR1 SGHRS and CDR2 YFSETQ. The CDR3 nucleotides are TGCGCCAGCAGCTTGGCGTATCGGGCGACCGCCGGGAACACTGAAGCTTTCTTT. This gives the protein CASSLAYRATAGNTEAFF.

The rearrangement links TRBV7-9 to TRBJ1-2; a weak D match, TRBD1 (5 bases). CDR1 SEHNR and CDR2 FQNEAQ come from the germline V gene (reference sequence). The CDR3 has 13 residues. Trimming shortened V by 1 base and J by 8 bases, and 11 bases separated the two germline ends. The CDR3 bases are TGTGCCAGCAGCTTAGAACAGGACGGGGGCTACACCTTC. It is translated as CASSLEQDGGYTF. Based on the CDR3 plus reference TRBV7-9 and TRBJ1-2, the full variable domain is DTGVSQNPRHKITKRGQNVTFRCDPISEHNRLYWYRQTLGQGPEFLTYFQNEAQLEKSRLLSDRFSAERPKGSFSTLEIQRTEQGDSAMYLCASSLEQDGGYTFGSGTRLTVV.

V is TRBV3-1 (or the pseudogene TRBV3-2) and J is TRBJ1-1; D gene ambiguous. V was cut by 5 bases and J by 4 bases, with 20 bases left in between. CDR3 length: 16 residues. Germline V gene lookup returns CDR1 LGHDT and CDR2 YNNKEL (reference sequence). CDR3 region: CASSIVYPIIRTEAFF. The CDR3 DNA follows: TGTGCCAGCAGCATAGTATATCCCATAATTCGCACTGAAGCTTTCTTT.

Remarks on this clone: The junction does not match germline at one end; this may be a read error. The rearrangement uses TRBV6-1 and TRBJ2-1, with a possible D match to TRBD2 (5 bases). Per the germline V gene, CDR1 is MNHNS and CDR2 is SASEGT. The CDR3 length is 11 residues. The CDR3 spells CASSSLREQLF. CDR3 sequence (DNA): TGTGCCAGCAGTTCCCTGAGGGAGCAGCTCTTC.

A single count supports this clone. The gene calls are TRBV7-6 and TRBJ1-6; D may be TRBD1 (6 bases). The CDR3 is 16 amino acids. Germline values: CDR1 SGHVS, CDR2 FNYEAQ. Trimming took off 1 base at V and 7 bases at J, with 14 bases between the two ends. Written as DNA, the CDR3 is TGTGCCAGCAGCTTAGAGGGGACATTGTCCAATTCACCCCTCCACTTT. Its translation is CASSLEGTLSNSPLHF.

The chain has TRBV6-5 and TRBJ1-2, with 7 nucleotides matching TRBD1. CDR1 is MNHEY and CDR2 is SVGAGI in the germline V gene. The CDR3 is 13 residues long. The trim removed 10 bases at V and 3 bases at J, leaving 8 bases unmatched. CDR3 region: CAITTTGDYGYTF. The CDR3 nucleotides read TGTGCCATTACTACTACAGGGGACTATGGCTACACCTTC.

The CDR3: CASSLIRGPQHF. The CDR3 nucleotides read TGTGCCAGCAGTTTAATCCGAGGGCCCCAGCATTTT. The rearrangement joins TRBV28 to TRBJ1-5; D not certain. CDR3 length: 12 amino acids. Deletions cut 2 bases from V and 9 bases from J, with 8 bases between. In germline, CDR1 is MDHEN, CDR2 SYDVKM. The full variable domain, rest sourced from reference TRBV28 and TRBJ1-5, is DVKVTQSSRYLVKRTGEKVFLECVQDMDHENMFWYRQDPGLGLRLIYFSYDVKMKEKGDIPEGYSVSREKKERFSLILESASTNQTSMYLCASSLIRGPQHFGDGTRLSIL.

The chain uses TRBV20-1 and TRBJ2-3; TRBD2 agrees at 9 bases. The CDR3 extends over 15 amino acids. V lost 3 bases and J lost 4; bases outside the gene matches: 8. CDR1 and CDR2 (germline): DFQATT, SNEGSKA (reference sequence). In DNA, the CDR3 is TGCAGTGCTAGTATGGCGGGGGGGCCATCAGATACGCAGTATTTT. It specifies CSASMAGGPSDTQYF.

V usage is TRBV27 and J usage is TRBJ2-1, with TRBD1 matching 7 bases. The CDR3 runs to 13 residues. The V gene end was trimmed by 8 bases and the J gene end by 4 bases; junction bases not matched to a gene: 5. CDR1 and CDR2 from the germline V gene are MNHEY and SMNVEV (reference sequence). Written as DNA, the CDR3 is TGTGCCAGCCGCTCGGGACAGTACAATGAGCAGTTCTTC. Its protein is CASRSGQYNEQFF.

DNA for the CDR3: TGTGCCAGTAGTATATACCAATCCACTGAAGCTTTCTTT. Its protein product is CASSIYQSTEAFF. The J gene is TRBJ1-1, the V gene TRBV19; D uncertain. The CDR3 has 13 amino acids. Germline CDR1 LNHDA, CDR2 SQIVND (reference sequence). V lost 2 bases, J lost 4 bases, and 8 bases lay in between.

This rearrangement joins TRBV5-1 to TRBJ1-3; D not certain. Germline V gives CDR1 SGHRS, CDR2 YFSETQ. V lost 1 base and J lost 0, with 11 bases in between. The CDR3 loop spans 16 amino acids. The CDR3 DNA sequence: TGCGCCAGCAGCTTGAGGTCGGGTGCCTCTGGAAACACCATATATTTT. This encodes CASSLRSGASGNTIYF.

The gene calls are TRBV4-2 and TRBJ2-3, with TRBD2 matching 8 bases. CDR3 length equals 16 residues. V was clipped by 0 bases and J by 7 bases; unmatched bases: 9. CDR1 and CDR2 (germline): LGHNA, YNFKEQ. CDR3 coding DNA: TGTGCCAGCAGCCAAGAAGCGGGGGCCCGCCTGAATACGCAGTATTTT. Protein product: CASSQEAGARLNTQYF.

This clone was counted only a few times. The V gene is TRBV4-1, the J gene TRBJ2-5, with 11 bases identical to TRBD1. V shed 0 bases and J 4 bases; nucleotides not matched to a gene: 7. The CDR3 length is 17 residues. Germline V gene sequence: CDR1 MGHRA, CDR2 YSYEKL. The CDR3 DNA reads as TGCGCCAGCAGCCAAGATCCCTCGGGGACAGGGGGAGAGACCCAGTACTTC. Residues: CASSQDPSGTGGETQYF.

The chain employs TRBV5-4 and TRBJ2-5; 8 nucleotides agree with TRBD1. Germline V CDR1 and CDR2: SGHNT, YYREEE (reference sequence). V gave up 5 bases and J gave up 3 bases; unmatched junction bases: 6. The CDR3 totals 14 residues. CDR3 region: CASRPGTGKETQYF. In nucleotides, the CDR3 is TGTGCCAGCAGACCCGGGACAGGAAAAGAGACCCAGTACTTC.

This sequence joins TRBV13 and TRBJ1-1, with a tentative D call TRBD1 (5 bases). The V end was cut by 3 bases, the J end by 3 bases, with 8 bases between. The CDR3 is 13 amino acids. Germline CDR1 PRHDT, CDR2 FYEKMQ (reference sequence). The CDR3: CASSLARDTEAFF. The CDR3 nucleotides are TGTGCCAGCAGCTTGGCCAGGGACACTGAAGCTTTCTTT.

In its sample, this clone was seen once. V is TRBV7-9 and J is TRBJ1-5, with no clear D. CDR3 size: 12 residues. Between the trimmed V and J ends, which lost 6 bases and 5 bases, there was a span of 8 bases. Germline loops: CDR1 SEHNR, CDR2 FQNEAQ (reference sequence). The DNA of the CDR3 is TGTGCCAGCAGTCGGCGGGATCAGCCCCAGCATTTT. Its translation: CASSRRDQPQHF.

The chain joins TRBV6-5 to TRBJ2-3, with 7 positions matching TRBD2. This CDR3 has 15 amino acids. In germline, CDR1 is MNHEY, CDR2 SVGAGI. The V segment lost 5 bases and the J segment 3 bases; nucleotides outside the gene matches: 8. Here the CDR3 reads CASSRAGWDTDTQYF. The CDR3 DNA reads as TGTGCCAGCAGTCGAGCGGGGTGGGATACAGATACGCAGTATTTT.

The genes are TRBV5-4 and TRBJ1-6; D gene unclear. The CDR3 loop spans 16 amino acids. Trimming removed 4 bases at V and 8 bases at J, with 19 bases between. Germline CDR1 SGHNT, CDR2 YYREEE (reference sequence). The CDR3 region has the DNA TGTGCCAGCAGCCTAAAACCGACTGACGGGTATTCACCCCTCCACTTT. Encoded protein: CASSLKPTDGYSPLHF.

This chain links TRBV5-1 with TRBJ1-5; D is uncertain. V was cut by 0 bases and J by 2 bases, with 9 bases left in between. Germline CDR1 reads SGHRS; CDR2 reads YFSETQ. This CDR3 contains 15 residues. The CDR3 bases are TGCGCCAGCAGCTTGGGCTATACAGGCAATCAGCCCCAGCATTTT. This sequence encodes CASSLGYTGNQPQHF.

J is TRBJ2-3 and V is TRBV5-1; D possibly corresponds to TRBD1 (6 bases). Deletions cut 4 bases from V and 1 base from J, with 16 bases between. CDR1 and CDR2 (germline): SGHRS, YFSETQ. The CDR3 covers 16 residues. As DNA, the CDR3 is TGCGCCAGCAGCGTCTTAGGACAGAAGGGCACAGATACGCAGTATTTT. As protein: CASSVLGQKGTDTQYF.

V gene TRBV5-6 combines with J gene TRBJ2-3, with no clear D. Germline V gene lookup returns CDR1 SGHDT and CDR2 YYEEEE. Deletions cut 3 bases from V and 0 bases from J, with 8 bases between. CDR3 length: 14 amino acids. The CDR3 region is CASSSLSSTDTQYF. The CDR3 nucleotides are TGTGCCAGCAGCTCCCTATCCAGCACAGATACGCAGTATTTT.

The CDR3 here is CASSLGGLNEKLFF. The CDR3 region has the DNA TGTGCCAGCAGCCTTGGGGGGTTGAATGAAAAACTGTTTTTT. The V and J genes are TRBV3-1 (or the pseudogene TRBV3-2) and TRBJ1-4; D is possibly TRBD1 (5 bases). The V gene lost 4 bases and the J gene lost 5 bases, with 11 bases spanning the gap. The CDR3 is 14 residues long. Germline lookup yields CDR1 LGHDT and CDR2 YNNKEL (reference sequence).

The CDR3 reads CASTMGRISSPLHF. CDR3 DNA: TGTGCCAGCACTATGGGGCGAATCAGTTCACCCCTCCACTTT. The J gene is TRBJ1-6, the V gene TRBV27, with TRBD1 as a possible D gene (5 bases). Germline CDR1 MNHEY, CDR2 SMNVEV (reference sequence). The CDR3 loop spans 14 amino acids. The V end was cut by 7 bases, the J end by 9 bases, with 16 bases between.

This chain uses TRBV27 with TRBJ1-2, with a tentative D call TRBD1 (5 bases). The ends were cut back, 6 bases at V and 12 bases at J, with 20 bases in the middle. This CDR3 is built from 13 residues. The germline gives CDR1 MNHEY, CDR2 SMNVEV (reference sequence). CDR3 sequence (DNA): TGTGCCAGCAGATATACCGGGGCGACGTCGGACACCTTC. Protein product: CASRYTGATSDTF.